This is a list of T cell receptor beta chains from one sample in a study of T cell repertoires in cytomegalovirus infection. TCRdb independently ran MiXCR on the reads; one entry per CDR3 protein. Among about 460,000 distinct CDR3 sequences, over 9% were seen once, and the ten largest hold more than 8.5%. The sequenced sample was PBMCs. These receptors were collected from a human donor in good health (CMV status not recorded). Some clones in this sample may be carry-over from other donors' samples. Each CDR3 is given with its conserved first and last residue.

TRBJ2-3 | 16 | TRBV20-1 | CSARALAGASTDTQYF
TRBJ1-2 | 14 | TRBV10-3 | CAISDGTESYGYTF
TRBJ1-2 | 16 | TRBV12-3/TRBV12-4 | CASRREVTGGGNVYTF
TRBJ1-2 | 19 | TRBV27 | CASSPLPGQGASANYGYTF
TRBJ1-3 | 16 | TRBV28 | CASNPKEAGLGNTIYF
TRBJ1-4 | 15 | TRBV7-9 | CASSTGQSRNEKLFF
TRBJ2-3 | 19 | TRBV10-3 | CAIRKAELAGGLRTDTQYF
TRBJ1-5 | 13 | TRBV15 | CATARAGEESLDF
TRBJ2-1 | 15 | TRBV15 | CATSRDELPYNEQFF
TRBJ2-5 | 14 | TRBV4-1 | CASSQEGNQETQYF
TRBJ1-2 | 16 | TRBV29-1 | CSVFIYTGRGYYGYTF
TRBJ2-2 | 15 | TRBV5-4 | CASSPDWGPAGELFF
TRBJ2-7 | 15 | TRBV18 | CASSHRDGPSYEQYF